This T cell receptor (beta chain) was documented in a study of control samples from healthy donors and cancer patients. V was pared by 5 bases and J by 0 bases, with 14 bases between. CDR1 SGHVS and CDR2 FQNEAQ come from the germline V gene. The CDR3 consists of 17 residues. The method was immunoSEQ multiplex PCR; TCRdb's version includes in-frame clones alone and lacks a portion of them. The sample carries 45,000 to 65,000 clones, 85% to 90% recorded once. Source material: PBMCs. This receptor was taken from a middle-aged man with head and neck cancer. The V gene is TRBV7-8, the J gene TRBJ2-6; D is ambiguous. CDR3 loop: CASSEAQHGSGANVLTF. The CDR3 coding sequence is TGTGCCAGCAGCGAGGCCCAACATGGCTCTGGGGCCAACGTCCTGACTTTC. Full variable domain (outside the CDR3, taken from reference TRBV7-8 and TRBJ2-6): GAGVSQSPRYKVAKRGQDVALRCDPISGHVSLFWYQQALGQGPEFLTYFQNEAQLDKSGLPSDRFFAERPEGSVSTLKIQRTQQEDSAVYLCASSEAQHGSGANVLTFGAGSRLTVL.